The entry that follows covers one TCR beta chain sequence. The data were obtained in a study of blood T cell repertoires in COVID-19. Study-wide context: Nucleic acid was either cDNA or gDNA, and it came from T cells, B-cell-depleted T cells, or PBMCs.

Data came from immunoSEQ multiplex PCR; TCRdb stores just in-frame clones and leaves some out. The sample yields 400,000 to 450,000 clones, around nine tenths seen once. This CDR3 is built from 15 residues. CDR1 and CDR2 (germline): SGHNT, YENEEA. V lost 6 bases to trimming and J lost 3 bases, with 15 bases between them. The genes are TRBV11-3 and TRBJ2-1; D perhaps matches TRBD2 (7 bases). The sequence was obtained from a middle-aged woman with COVID-19, enrolled during active disease. Sequenced material: peripheral blood. CDR3 DNA sequence: TGTGCCAGCAGTCCTGCCGGGGGGCGCTACAATGAGCAGTTCTTC. Its protein product is CASSPAGGRYNEQFF.